This TCR beta chain was obtained from a study of CD8+ T cells in alopecia areata. As to treatment: oral pan-JAK inhibitor, 5-10 mg twice daily. This clone turned up a few times. Trimming took off 5 bases at V and 6 bases at J, with 10 bases between the two ends. The CDR3 runs 12 residues. Germline V gives CDR1 SGHVS, CDR2 FQNEAQ. RNA was isolated and reverse transcribed to cDNA, the sequencing template. Method: immunoSEQ multiplex PCR; TCRdb's copy keeps in-frame clones and lacks some. The table shows roughly 200,000 clones, with under 40% occurring only once. V gene TRBV7-8 combines with J gene TRBJ2-5; D not certain. The source is a human donor with alopecia areata. Sequenced material: CD4+ T cells sorted from blood, taken between weeks 30 and 35, from a patient treated with tofacitinib. CDR3 sequence: CASSTAGQTQYF. In nucleotides, the CDR3 is TGTGCCAGCAGCACCGCCGGGCAGACCCAGTACTTC.